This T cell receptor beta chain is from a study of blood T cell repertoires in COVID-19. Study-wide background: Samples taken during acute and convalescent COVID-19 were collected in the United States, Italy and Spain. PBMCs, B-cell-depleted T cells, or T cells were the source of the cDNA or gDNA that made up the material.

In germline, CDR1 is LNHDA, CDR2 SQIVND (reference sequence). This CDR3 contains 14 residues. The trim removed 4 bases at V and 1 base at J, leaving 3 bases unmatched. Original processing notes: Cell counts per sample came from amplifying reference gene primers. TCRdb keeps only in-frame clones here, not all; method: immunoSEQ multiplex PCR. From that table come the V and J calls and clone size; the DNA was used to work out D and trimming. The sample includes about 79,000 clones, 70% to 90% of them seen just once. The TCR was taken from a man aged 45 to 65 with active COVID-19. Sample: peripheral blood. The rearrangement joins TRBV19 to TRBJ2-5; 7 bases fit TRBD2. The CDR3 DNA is TGTGCCAGTAGTAAACTAGCGACCCAAGAGACCCAGTACTTC. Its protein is CASSKLATQETQYF.